The rows below give T cell receptor beta chains drawn from one sample of a study of CD8+ T cells in alopecia areata. The method was immunoSEQ multiplex PCR; TCRdb's version includes in-frame clones alone and lacks a portion of them. Of some 200,000 clones listed, 60% to 70% were seen once; the top ten hold roughly 3.3%. Sequencing used CD4+ T cells sorted from blood, obtained at week 4, from a patient treated with tofacitinib. Receptors were obtained from a human donor with alopecia areata. Each CDR3 is given with its conserved first and last residue. Each record gives: J gene, clone size, V gene, D gene, CDR3 DNA, CDR3 protein. D genes are given only for firm matches. Clone size appears in some rows only: once, few, many, or a class for an expanded clone.

j_gene: TRBJ2-2; abundance: -; v_gene: TRBV7-2; d_gene: -; CDR3nt: TGTGCCAGCAGCTTCTGGCAGAGACCCACCGGGGAGCTGTTTTTT; CDR3aa: CASSFWQRPTGELFF
j_gene: TRBJ1-4; abundance: -; v_gene: TRBV25-1; d_gene: -; CDR3nt: TGTGCCAGCAGTGCAGGGGCTGCAACTAATGAAAAACTGTTTTTT; CDR3aa: CASSAGAATNEKLFF
j_gene: TRBJ1-5; abundance: -; v_gene: TRBV6-5; d_gene: -; CDR3nt: TGTGCCAGCAGTTACTCACGATGGGGGGATCAGCCCCAGCATTTT; CDR3aa: CASSYSRWGDQPQHF
j_gene: TRBJ2-1; abundance: once; v_gene: TRBV2; d_gene: -; CDR3nt: TGTGCCAGCAGTGAAGCGCGAGGGGGGGCTGATGAGCAGTTCTTC; CDR3aa: CASSEARGGADEQFF
j_gene: TRBJ2-2; abundance: -; v_gene: TRBV7-2; d_gene: TRBD2; CDR3nt: TGTGCCAGCAGCTTCGGTCTAATAGCGGGGTTCACCGGGGAGCTGTTTTTT; CDR3aa: CASSFGLIAGFTGELFF
j_gene: TRBJ2-5; abundance: -; v_gene: TRBV2; d_gene: -; CDR3nt: TGTGCCACTGCCCAGGGTCACCAAGAGACCCAGTACTTC; CDR3aa: CATAQGHQETQYF
j_gene: TRBJ2-6; abundance: few; v_gene: TRBV6-6; d_gene: -; CDR3nt: TGTGCCAGCAGTTCAACCTTCTCTGGGGCCAACGTCCTGACTTTC; CDR3aa: CASSSTFSGANVLTF
j_gene: TRBJ2-7; abundance: -; v_gene: TRBV27; d_gene: TRBD1; CDR3nt: TGTGCCAGCAGTCCACGCCCCGCTTTTGGACAGGTGGCCTACGAGCAGTACTTC; CDR3aa: CASSPRPAFGQVAYEQYF
j_gene: TRBJ2-1; abundance: few; v_gene: TRBV7-2; d_gene: -; CDR3nt: TGTGCCAGCAGCTTACAAGGTCTCAATGAGCAGTTCTTC; CDR3aa: CASSLQGLNEQFF
j_gene: TRBJ1-2; abundance: -; v_gene: TRBV12-5; d_gene: TRBD1; CDR3nt: TGTGCTAGTGCCCACCGGGACAGGGAGGGCGGCTACACCTTC; CDR3aa: CASAHRDREGGYTF
j_gene: TRBJ2-4; abundance: -; v_gene: TRBV5-4; d_gene: -; CDR3nt: TGTGCCAGCAGCTTGGTAGGGAGCACCACTCAGTACTTC; CDR3aa: CASSLVGSTTQYF
j_gene: TRBJ2-5; abundance: -; v_gene: TRBV4-2; d_gene: TRBD2; CDR3nt: TGTGCCAGCAGCCAAGTAGAGCAGCTAGCGGGGGGGGAGACCCAGTACTTC; CDR3aa: CASSQVEQLAGGETQYF
j_gene: TRBJ1-6; abundance: few; v_gene: TRBV7-9; d_gene: -; CDR3nt: TGTGCCAGCAGCAGAGCAGACAGAAATTCACCCCTCCACTTT; CDR3aa: CASSRADRNSPLHF
j_gene: TRBJ2-1; abundance: -; v_gene: TRBV30; d_gene: TRBD2; CDR3nt: TGTGCCTGGAGTGTTAAGTCTAGCGGGGGGCCCCTCTCCTACAATGAGCAGTTCTTC; CDR3aa: CAWSVKSSGGPLSYNEQFF
j_gene: TRBJ1-1; abundance: -; v_gene: TRBV14; d_gene: -; CDR3nt: TGTGCCAGCAGCCAAGCCGGGGCCGCTGAAGCTTTCTTT; CDR3aa: CASSQAGAAEAFF
j_gene: TRBJ1-1; abundance: -; v_gene: TRBV11-1; d_gene: -; CDR3nt: TGTGCCAGCAGCTTGGCCATGTCTTCCCTAAACACTGAAGCTTTCTTT; CDR3aa: CASSLAMSSLNTEAFF
j_gene: TRBJ2-6; abundance: once; v_gene: TRBV29-1; d_gene: -; CDR3nt: TGCAGCGTCCGGGACCCGAGTTTCTCTGGGGCCAACGTCCTGACTTTC; CDR3aa: CSVRDPSFSGANVLTF
j_gene: TRBJ1-2; abundance: -; v_gene: TRBV9; d_gene: -; CDR3nt: TGTGCCAGCAGATATGGGACTTCGTATGGCTACACCTTC; CDR3aa: CASRYGTSYGYTF
j_gene: TRBJ1-6; abundance: -; v_gene: TRBV2; d_gene: -; CDR3nt: TGTGCCAGCAGTGAGGCAAGAGGGTCACCCCTCCACTTT; CDR3aa: CASSEARGSPLHF
j_gene: TRBJ2-7; abundance: -; v_gene: TRBV27; d_gene: -; CDR3nt: TGTGCCAGCAGCACCTTGGGAGGTACAGGCGAGCAGTACTTC; CDR3aa: CASSTLGGTGEQYF
j_gene: TRBJ1-6; abundance: -; v_gene: TRBV6-1; d_gene: TRBD1; CDR3nt: TGTGCCAGCAGTGTTACCGGGACAGCCCATTCACCCCTCCACTTT; CDR3aa: CASSVTGTAHSPLHF
j_gene: TRBJ2-1; abundance: -; v_gene: TRBV15; d_gene: -; CDR3nt: TGTGCCACCAGCAGAGATCGGAGGGACGGCAATGAGCAGTTCTTC; CDR3aa: CATSRDRRDGNEQFF
j_gene: TRBJ2-4; abundance: -; v_gene: TRBV25-1; d_gene: TRBD1; CDR3nt: TGTGCCAGCAGTGGCCCCGGAGGACAGGGAATTCGGTGGAGCATTCAGTACTTC; CDR3aa: CASSGPGGQGIRWSIQYF
j_gene: TRBJ2-1; abundance: once; v_gene: TRBV6-6; d_gene: TRBD2; CDR3nt: TGTGCCAGCAGAATAGCGGGGGGTAGTTTCAATGAGCAGTTCTTC; CDR3aa: CASRIAGGSFNEQFF
j_gene: TRBJ1-2; abundance: -; v_gene: TRBV30; d_gene: -; CDR3nt: TGTGCCTGGAGTGTACTGGTTAGCGGGGGCGGTGGCTACACCTTC; CDR3aa: CAWSVLVSGGGGYTF
j_gene: TRBJ2-5; abundance: -; v_gene: TRBV29-1; d_gene: -; CDR3nt: TGCAGCGTTGATAGACGGGGGGCTGGGGAGACCCAGTACTTC; CDR3aa: CSVDRRGAGETQYF
j_gene: TRBJ2-5; abundance: -; v_gene: TRBV5-1; d_gene: TRBD2; CDR3nt: TGCGCCAGCAGCGGTGGACTAGCGGGGTTCCAAGAGACCCAGTACTTC; CDR3aa: CASSGGLAGFQETQYF
j_gene: TRBJ2-2; abundance: few; v_gene: TRBV29-1; d_gene: TRBD1; CDR3nt: TGCAGCGGCCAGGGACAGCAAGATATCGGGGAGCTGTTTTTT; CDR3aa: CSGQGQQDIGELFF
j_gene: TRBJ2-7; abundance: few; v_gene: TRBV7-6; d_gene: -; CDR3nt: TGTGCCAGCAGCTTAGTCGGGATAGGGGACGCCTACGAGCAGTACTTC; CDR3aa: CASSLVGIGDAYEQYF
j_gene: TRBJ2-1; abundance: few; v_gene: TRBV6-5; d_gene: -; CDR3nt: TGTGCCAGCAGCTCATTTCTCGACAATGAGCAGTTCTTC; CDR3aa: CASSSFLDNEQFF
j_gene: TRBJ2-5; abundance: few; v_gene: TRBV5-1; d_gene: TRBD1; CDR3nt: TGCGCCAGCAGCCCGGACAGGGGGCAAAAGACCCAGTACTTC; CDR3aa: CASSPDRGQKTQYF
j_gene: TRBJ1-3; abundance: -; v_gene: TRBV6-5; d_gene: -; CDR3nt: TGTGCCAGCAGGCCCTCGGCTGGAAACACCATATATTTT; CDR3aa: CASRPSAGNTIYF
j_gene: TRBJ1-5; abundance: -; v_gene: TRBV6-6; d_gene: -; CDR3nt: TGTGCCAGCAGTTACTCGGGGGGTAAGGGCAATCAGCCCCAGCATTTT; CDR3aa: CASSYSGGKGNQPQHF
j_gene: TRBJ1-1; abundance: -; v_gene: TRBV30; d_gene: -; CDR3nt: TGTGCCTGGAGTGGCCAGTCGAACACTGAAGCTTTCTTT; CDR3aa: CAWSGQSNTEAFF
j_gene: TRBJ2-5; abundance: -; v_gene: TRBV6-5; d_gene: TRBD1; CDR3nt: TGTGCCAGCACCCTGGACAGGCATGAGACCCAGTACTTC; CDR3aa: CASTLDRHETQYF
j_gene: TRBJ2-7; abundance: once; v_gene: TRBV30; d_gene: -; CDR3nt: TGTGCCTGGAGTCAGAGGGACCTTCACCACTTC; CDR3aa: CAWSQRDLHHF
j_gene: TRBJ2-5; abundance: -; v_gene: TRBV29-1; d_gene: TRBD1; CDR3nt: TGCAGCGTCCTACAGGGGGCTGGGGAGACCCAGTACTTC; CDR3aa: CSVLQGAGETQYF
j_gene: TRBJ1-5; abundance: -; v_gene: TRBV2; d_gene: TRBD1; CDR3nt: TGTGCCAGCAGTAGGGGGACAGCTTATCAGCCCCAGCATTTT; CDR3aa: CASSRGTAYQPQHF
j_gene: TRBJ2-7; abundance: -; v_gene: TRBV6-1; d_gene: TRBD1; CDR3nt: TGTGCCAGCAGTCACCGGGACAGGGGCACCGGGCAGTACTTC; CDR3aa: CASSHRDRGTGQYF
j_gene: TRBJ2-7; abundance: few; v_gene: TRBV29-1; d_gene: -; CDR3nt: TGCAGCGTTGGCTACGAGCAGTACTTC; CDR3aa: CSVGYEQYF
j_gene: TRBJ2-7; abundance: -; v_gene: TRBV29-1; d_gene: -; CDR3nt: TGCAGCGTCAGGAGGGGGTACGAGCAGTACTTC; CDR3aa: CSVRRGYEQYF
j_gene: TRBJ2-6; abundance: -; v_gene: TRBV5-4; d_gene: -; CDR3nt: TGTGCCAGCAGTAGGGACTCTGGGGCCAACGTCCTGACTTTC; CDR3aa: CASSRDSGANVLTF
j_gene: TRBJ2-5; abundance: -; v_gene: TRBV29-1; d_gene: -; CDR3nt: TGCAGCTCAGCGGGCAGGGGGTATAGGGAGACCCAGTACTTC; CDR3aa: CSSAGRGYRETQYF
j_gene: TRBJ2-7; abundance: -; v_gene: TRBV4-1; d_gene: -; CDR3nt: TGCGCCAGCAGCCAAGAGGGCAGGGGGAGGGCTAGGGCCTACGAGCAGTACTTC; CDR3aa: CASSQEGRGRARAYEQYF
j_gene: TRBJ1-2; abundance: -; v_gene: TRBV29-1; d_gene: -; CDR3nt: TGCAGCGCCGGGACACAGTACGGCTACACCTTC; CDR3aa: CSAGTQYGYTF
j_gene: TRBJ2-7; abundance: -; v_gene: TRBV2; d_gene: -; CDR3nt: TGTGCCAGCAGTGACCCCAGGGCTTACTACGAGCAGTACTTC; CDR3aa: CASSDPRAYYEQYF
j_gene: TRBJ2-1; abundance: -; v_gene: TRBV27; d_gene: -; CDR3nt: TGTGCCAGCAGCCGCATAGTAGTCGATGGAAATGAGCAGTTCTTC; CDR3aa: CASSRIVVDGNEQFF
j_gene: TRBJ2-3; abundance: once; v_gene: TRBV9; d_gene: -; CDR3nt: TGTGCCAGCAGCGTAGGGGCAGGGGCCAACACAGATACGCAGTATTTT; CDR3aa: CASSVGAGANTDTQYF
j_gene: TRBJ2-4; abundance: -; v_gene: TRBV29-1; d_gene: TRBD2; CDR3nt: TGCAGCGTCCTACGGGGGGACAAAAACATTCAGTACTTC; CDR3aa: CSVLRGDKNIQYF
j_gene: TRBJ1-5; abundance: few; v_gene: TRBV29-1; d_gene: -; CDR3nt: TGCAGCGTGGCTTACGGAAGAAATCAGCCCCAGCATTTT; CDR3aa: CSVAYGRNQPQHF